The source of this T cell receptor (beta chain) is a study of neoadjuvant nivolumab and ipilimumab in lung cancer. Study summary: Nivolumab 3 mg/kg was given days 1, 15 and 29, plus ipilimumab 1 mg/kg day 1 in combination. The study, taken as a whole, reports: A small number of samples were TCR sequenced. Resected tumors had greater TCR richness and clonality than uninvolved lung. Only two of four nivolumab-treated tumors gained richness and clonality by surgery.

The V gene end was trimmed by 6 bases and the J gene end by 5 bases; junction bases not matched to a gene: 11. The CDR3 sequence is 15 residues long. Looked up from germline, CDR1 is SEHNR and CDR2 is FQNEAQ (reference sequence). Assay used: immunoSEQ multiplex PCR; TCRdb lists only in-frame clones, some missing. The repertoire holds 25,000 to 30,000 clones, more than 70% seen once, with 6% to 7% in the top ten. This clone was seen only once. What it recognizes is unknown. The chain joins TRBV7-9 to TRBJ1-2, with 8 bases aligning to TRBD1. Sequences were derived from peripheral blood, sampled before neoadjuvant nivolumab, alone or with ipilimumab. The receptor comes from an adult with non-small cell lung cancer. The CDR3 loop reads CASSLTTGGGYGYTF. The CDR3 DNA sequence: TGTGCCAGCAGTTTGACAACAGGGGGAGGGTATGGCTACACCTTC.